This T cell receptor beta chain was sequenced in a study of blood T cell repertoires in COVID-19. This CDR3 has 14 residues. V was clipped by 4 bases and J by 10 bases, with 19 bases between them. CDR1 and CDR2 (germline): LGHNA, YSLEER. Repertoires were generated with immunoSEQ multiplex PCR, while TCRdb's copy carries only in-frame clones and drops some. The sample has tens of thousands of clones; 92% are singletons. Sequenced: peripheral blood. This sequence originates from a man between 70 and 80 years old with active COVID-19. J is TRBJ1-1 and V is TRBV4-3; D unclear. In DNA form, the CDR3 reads TGCGCCAGCAGCCGGTCCCTCGAGGGTGCCGGAGCTTTCTTT. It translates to CASSRSLEGAGAFF.